This entry concerns a single T cell receptor beta chain. As yet, its antigen is unknown. Once obtained from cultured CD4+ T cells, the DNA was sequenced using the Oncomine TCR Beta short-read assay. TCRdb re-called the PCR reads through MiXCR, storing one row per CDR3 protein. The repertoire consists of roughly 16,000 distinct CDR3 sequences, with approximately 55% occurring once and the leading ten covering approximately 9.9%. The sample comes from a study of vaccination and CD4 T cells after COVID-19. Treatment indicated: approximately 9-day PBMC culture with coronavirus spike peptide pools or control peptides (ViraFEST assay). ViraFEST stimulated the growth of antigen-specific T cells using peptide pools and subsequently profiled their TCRs by sequencing. The germline V and J ends were trimmed by 1 base and 5 bases, with 6 bases remaining between them. CDR1 and CDR2 (germline): SGHNT, YENEEA. This CDR3 is built from 13 residues.

The sequence came from a human donor who had recovered from COVID-19. Sequencing input: CD4+ T cells from blood, cultured in vitro. The chain recombines TRBV11-3 with TRBJ1-5; D not resolved. This CDR3 is CASSLVADQPQHF. CDR3 sequence (DNA): TGTGCCAGCAGCTTAGTTGCGGATCAGCCCCAGCATTTT.